Sequencing of this TCR beta chain was carried out in a study of tumor and adjacent non-tumor tissue in lung cancer (dated by TCRdb to the late 2010s). Background for the entire study: The cohort included roughly 11 adenocarcinoma, a couple of squamous cell carcinoma and 1 small cell lung cancer patients. Ages among the roughly 15 patients ranged from about 31 to 80 years, there were 10 men and 5 women, and disease was at TNM stage I to III. In total, sequencing yielded under 150 million productive TCRbeta reads, which works out to an average of approximately 4 million reads per sample. Using bulk TCRbeta repertoires from around 15 lung cancer patients, the study set lung tumor tissue side by side with matched distant non-tumor lung tissue. TCRbeta CDR3 sequencing was performed on under 35 paired specimens, with one tumor sample and one normal lung sample collected per patient. Here is what the overall study found, with its caveats: Only about 15 patients were in the cohort, and the authors stated that larger samples and more detailed clinical data are needed. Because peripheral blood was not sequenced, blood TCRbeta repertoires in the lung cancer patients of the study were not examined. TCR diversity (inverse Simpson) was significantly higher in tumor than in normal lung tissue (approximately 400 vs 170, P = 0.0075, Mann-Whitney U test). TCR diversity was significantly higher in younger patients, and greater tumor TCR diversity was associated with shorter overall survival and shorter disease-free survival. The sequencing platform is not named in the methods, and unique molecular identifiers are not mentioned. The top 100 clones accounted for a significantly larger cumulative portion of the repertoire in normal lung than in tumor tissue.

This clonotype occurred a few times. No antigen is known for it. Nothing much larger sits one base from this clone, and base qualities are not available. From the germline V gene (reference sequence), CDR1 is GTSNPN and CDR2 is SVGIG. Counted from cysteine to phenylalanine, this CDR3 has 12 amino acids. Just CDR3 DNA is preserved here, 36 bases in frame from base 1. V lost 1 base and J lost 4 bases; the stretch between them is 5 bases long. Preparation of the library involved multiplex PCR. Instrument on record: Illumina HiSeq 2500. TCRbeta libraries were constructed through three rounds of nested PCR with primers (Table S4) according to protocols modified from ARM-PCR. PCR products of 200-500 bp were gel-excised and purified with the QIAquick gel extraction kit before sequencing. Processing in the source paper ran as follows. Trimmomatic was used to clean the reads, FLASH was used to merge the reads into complete CDR3 sequences, and MiTCR was used to assign the reads to V(D)J germline segments. Clonal diversity was computed as the inverse Simpson's index with VDJtools. In-frame sequences lacking a premature stop codon were counted as productive reads. The raw public reads went through TCRdb reprocessing: fastp at Q25, MiXCR clone calling, in-frame beta chains kept. Each entry merges the rows of one CDR3 protein and shows their most common DNA and genes. The V and J calls reflect TCRdb's pipeline rather than the authors' work. For this sample there are 130,000 or so distinct CDR3 sequences; roughly 64% appear just once. More than 10% of the sample comes from the top ten.

RNA was isolated from bulk unsorted tissue, and RNA quality was assessed with a NanoDrop ND-1000 and an Agilent 2100. Donors were newly diagnosed lung cancer patients admitted for thoracic surgery in China between August and November 2014, without prior chemotherapy. Anyone who had undergone radiotherapy or chemotherapy before, or who had another cancer at the same time, was left out of the study. Pieces of surgical tissue measuring about 1-2.1 cm3 were kept in RNAlater solution and stored at -80 degrees C until use. The chain is made from TRBV30 and TRBJ2-1, with the D gene call left open. The receptor's source is a man between 25 and 39 years old with non-small cell lung cancer. The specimen was lung tumor tissue. The bases are TGTGCCTGGAGTGGAGGTTACAATGAGCAGTTCTTC. This is translated as CAWSGGYNEQFF.